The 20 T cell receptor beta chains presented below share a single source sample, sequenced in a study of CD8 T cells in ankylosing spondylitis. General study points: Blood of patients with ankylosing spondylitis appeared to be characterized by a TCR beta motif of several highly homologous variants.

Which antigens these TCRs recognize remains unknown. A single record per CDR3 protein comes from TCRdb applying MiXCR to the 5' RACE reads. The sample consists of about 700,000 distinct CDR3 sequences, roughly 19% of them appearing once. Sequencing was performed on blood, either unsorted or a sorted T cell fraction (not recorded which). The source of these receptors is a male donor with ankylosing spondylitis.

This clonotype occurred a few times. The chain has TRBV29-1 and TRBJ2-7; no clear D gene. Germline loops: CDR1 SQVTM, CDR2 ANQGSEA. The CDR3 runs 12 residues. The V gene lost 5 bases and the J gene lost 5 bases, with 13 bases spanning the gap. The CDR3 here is CSVRLGNHEQYF. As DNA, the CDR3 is TGCAGCGTTAGGTTGGGGAATCACGAGCAGTACTTC.

The DNA for the CDR3 is TGTGCCAGCAGCAGTGGACAGGGGGCTTGGGAGACCCAGTACTTC. Protein: CASSSGQGAWETQYF. V is TRBV12-3 or TRBV12-4 and J is TRBJ2-5, with 11 bases that match TRBD1. V shed 6 bases, J shed 5 bases, and the junction held 8 bases outside the gene matches. The CDR3 contains 15 residues.

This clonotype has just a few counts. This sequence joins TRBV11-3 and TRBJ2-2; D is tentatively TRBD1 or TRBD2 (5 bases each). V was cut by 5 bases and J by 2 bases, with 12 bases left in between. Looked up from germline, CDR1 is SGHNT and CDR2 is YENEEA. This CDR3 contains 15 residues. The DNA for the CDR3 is TGTGCCAGCAGCGACCGGGACCGAAACACCGGGGAGCTGTTTTTT. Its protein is CASSDRDRNTGELFF.

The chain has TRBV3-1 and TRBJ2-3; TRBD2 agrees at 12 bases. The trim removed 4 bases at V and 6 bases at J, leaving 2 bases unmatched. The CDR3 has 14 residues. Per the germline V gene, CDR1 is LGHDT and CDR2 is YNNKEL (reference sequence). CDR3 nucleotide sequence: TGTGCCAGCAGCCTCGGGACTAGCGGGGATACGCAGTATTTT. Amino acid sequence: CASSLGTSGDTQYF.

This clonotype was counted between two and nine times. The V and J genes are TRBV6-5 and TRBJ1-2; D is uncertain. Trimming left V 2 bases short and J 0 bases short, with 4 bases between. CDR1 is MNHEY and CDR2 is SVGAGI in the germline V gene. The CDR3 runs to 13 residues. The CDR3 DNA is TGTGCCAGCAGTTACGCAGCTAACTATGGCTACACCTTC. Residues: CASSYAANYGYTF.

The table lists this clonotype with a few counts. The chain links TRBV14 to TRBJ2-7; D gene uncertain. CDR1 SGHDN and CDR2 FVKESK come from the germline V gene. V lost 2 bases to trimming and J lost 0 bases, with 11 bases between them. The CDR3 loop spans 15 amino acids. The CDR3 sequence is CASSQNRVSSYEQYF. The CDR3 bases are TGTGCCAGCAGCCAAAATAGGGTGAGCTCCTACGAGCAGTACTTC.

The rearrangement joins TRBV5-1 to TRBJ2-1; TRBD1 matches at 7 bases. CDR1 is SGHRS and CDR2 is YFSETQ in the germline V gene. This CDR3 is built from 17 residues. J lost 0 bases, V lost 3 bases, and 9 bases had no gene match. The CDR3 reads CASSSWTGSSSYNEQFF. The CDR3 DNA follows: TGCGCCAGCAGCTCGTGGACAGGATCGAGCTCCTACAATGAGCAGTTCTTC.

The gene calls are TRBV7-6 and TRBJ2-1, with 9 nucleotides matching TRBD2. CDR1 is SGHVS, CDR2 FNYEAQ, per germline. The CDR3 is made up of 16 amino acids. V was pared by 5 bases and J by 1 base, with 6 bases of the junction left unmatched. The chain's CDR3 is CASSPSGAYSYNEQFF. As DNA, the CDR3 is TGTGCCAGCAGCCCTAGCGGGGCCTATTCCTACAATGAGCAGTTCTTC.

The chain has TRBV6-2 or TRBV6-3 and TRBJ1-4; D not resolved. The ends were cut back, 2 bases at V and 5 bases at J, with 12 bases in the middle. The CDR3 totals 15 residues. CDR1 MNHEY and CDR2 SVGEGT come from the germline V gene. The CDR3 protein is CASSYEFNPNEKLFF. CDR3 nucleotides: TGTGCCAGCAGTTACGAGTTCAACCCGAATGAAAAACTGTTTTTT.

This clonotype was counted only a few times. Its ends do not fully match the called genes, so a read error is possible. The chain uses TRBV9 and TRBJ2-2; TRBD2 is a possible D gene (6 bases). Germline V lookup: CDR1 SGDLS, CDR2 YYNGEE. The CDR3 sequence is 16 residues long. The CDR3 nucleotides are TGTGCCAGCAGAGTAGGCCGGGACTTGAACACCGGGGAGCTGTTTTTT. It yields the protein CASRVGRDLNTGELFF.

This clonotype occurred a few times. DNA for the CDR3: TGTGCCAGCAGTTTATGGGGGCAGGGGGATTTTCACGAGCAGTACTTC. It codes for CASSLWGQGDFHEQYF. This rearrangement joins TRBV28 to TRBJ2-7; 7 bases match TRBD1. Germline loops: CDR1 MDHEN, CDR2 SYDVKM. The V segment lost 0 bases and the J segment 5 bases; nucleotides outside the gene matches: 10. The CDR3 has 16 residues.

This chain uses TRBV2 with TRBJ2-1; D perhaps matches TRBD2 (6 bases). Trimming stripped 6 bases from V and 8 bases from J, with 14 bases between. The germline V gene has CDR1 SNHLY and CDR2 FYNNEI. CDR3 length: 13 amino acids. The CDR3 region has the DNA TGTGCCAGCAGCCCTAGGACTATCGATGAGCAGTTCTTC. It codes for CASSPRTIDEQFF.

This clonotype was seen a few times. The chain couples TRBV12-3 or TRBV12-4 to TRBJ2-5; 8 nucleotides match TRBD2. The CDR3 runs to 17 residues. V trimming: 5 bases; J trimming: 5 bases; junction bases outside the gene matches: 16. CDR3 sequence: CASSPKTGGAFSETQYF. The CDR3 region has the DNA TGTGCCAGCAGTCCTAAAACCGGGGGGGCCTTTTCGGAGACCCAGTACTTC.

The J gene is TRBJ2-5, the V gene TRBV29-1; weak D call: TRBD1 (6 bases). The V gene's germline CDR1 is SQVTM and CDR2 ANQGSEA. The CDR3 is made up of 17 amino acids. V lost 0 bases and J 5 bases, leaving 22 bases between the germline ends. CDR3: CSVEEGGTQGRWETQYF. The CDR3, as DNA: TGCAGCGTTGAAGAGGGTGGGACCCAGGGGCGGTGGGAGACCCAGTACTTC.

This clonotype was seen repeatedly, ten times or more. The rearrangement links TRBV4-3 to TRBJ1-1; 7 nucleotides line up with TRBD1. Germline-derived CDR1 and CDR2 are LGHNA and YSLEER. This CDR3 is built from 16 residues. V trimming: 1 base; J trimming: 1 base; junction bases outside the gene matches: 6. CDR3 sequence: CASSQVRNRGNTEAFF. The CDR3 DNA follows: TGCGCCAGCAGCCAAGTCAGGAACAGGGGGAACACTGAAGCTTTCTTT.

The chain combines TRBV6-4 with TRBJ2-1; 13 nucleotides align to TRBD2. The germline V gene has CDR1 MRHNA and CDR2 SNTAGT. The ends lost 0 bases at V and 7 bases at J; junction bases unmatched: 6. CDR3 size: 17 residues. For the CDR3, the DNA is TGTGCCAGCAGTGACTCATCGGGACTAGCGGGGTGGAATGAGCAGTTCTTC. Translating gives CASSDSSGLAGWNEQFF.

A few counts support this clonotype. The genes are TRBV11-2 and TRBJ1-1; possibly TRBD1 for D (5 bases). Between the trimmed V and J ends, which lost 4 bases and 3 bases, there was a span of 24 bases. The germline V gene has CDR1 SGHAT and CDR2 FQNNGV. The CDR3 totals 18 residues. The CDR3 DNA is TGTGCCAGCAGCTCTCATGAAAGCGGGGGGGGGAGGTACACTGAAGCTTTCTTT. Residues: CASSSHESGGGRYTEAFF.

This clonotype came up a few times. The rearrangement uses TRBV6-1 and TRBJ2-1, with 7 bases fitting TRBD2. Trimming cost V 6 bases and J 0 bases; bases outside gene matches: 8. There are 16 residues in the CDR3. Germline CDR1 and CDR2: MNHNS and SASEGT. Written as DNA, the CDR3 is TGTGCCAGCAGCCAGCGGACTAGGCTCTCCTACAATGAGCAGTTCTTC. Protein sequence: CASSQRTRLSYNEQFF.

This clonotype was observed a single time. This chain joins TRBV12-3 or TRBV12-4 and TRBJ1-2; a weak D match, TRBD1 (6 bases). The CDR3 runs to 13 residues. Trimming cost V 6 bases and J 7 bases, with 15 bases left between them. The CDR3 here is CASSTRVTGGYTF. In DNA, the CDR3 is TGTGCCAGCAGCACCAGGGTGACAGGTGGCTACACCTTC.

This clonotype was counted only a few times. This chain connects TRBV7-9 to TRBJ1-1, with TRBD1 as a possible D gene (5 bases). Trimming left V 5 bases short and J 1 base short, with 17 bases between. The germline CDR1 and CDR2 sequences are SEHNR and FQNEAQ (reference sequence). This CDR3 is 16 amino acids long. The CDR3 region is CASSPFRGRQNTEAFF. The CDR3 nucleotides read TGTGCCAGCAGCCCGTTCCGGGGACGGCAGAACACTGAAGCTTTCTTT.